In this sample, the clone carrying this T cell receptor (beta chain) turned up many times. Combining a sample-barcoded 5' primer with a J-beta primer mix, a second PCR ran for about 7 to 11 cycles. TCRdb called the 5' RACE reads again in MiXCR, with one record for every CDR3 protein. In the table there are about 1,500,000 distinct CDR3 sequences, under 30% of which are singletons. This sample stems from a study of blood T cells in healthy people across ages. Donation came from healthy Caucasian individuals in Russia who were aged roughly 6 to 95. Each sample gave at least 6.5 million isolated PBMCs. There are 12 residues in the CDR3. The V gene's germline CDR1 is SEHNR and CDR2 FQNEAQ (reference sequence). V was pared by 4 bases and J by 5 bases, with 7 bases between.

The rearrangement uses TRBV7-9 and TRBJ2-3; possibly TRBD2 for D (6 bases). The sequence was obtained from a woman aged 30 to 39 in good health. Sequencing was done on a sample of blood. The CDR3 DNA follows: TGTGCCAGCAGCTGGGGGGAAGATACGCAGTATTTT. Its protein is CASSWGEDTQYF.